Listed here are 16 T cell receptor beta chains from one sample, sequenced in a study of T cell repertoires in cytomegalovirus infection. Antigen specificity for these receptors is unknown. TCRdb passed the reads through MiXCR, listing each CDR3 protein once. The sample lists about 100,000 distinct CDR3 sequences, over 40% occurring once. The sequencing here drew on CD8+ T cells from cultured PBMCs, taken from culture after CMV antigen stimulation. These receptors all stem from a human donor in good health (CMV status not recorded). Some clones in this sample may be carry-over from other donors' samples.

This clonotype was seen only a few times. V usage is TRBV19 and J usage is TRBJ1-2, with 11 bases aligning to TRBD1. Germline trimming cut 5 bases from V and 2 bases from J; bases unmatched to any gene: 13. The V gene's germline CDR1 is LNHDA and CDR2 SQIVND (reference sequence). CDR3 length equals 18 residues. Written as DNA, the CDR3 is TGTGCCAGTAGTCGGAGACCGGGACAGGGGGAAGTAAACTATGGCTACACCTTC. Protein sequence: CASSRRPGQGEVNYGYTF.

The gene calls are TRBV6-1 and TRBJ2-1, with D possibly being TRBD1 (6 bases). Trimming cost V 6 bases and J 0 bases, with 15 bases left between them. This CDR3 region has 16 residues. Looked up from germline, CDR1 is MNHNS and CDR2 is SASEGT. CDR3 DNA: TGTGCCAGCAGGCCATTACAGGGTAGCTCCTACAATGAGCAGTTCTTC. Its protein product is CASRPLQGSSYNEQFF.

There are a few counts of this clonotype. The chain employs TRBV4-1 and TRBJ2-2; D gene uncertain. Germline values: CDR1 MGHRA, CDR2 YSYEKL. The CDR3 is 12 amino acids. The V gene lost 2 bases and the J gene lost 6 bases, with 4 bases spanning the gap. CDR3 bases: TGCGCCAGCAGCCAATTTGCCGGGGAGCTGTTTTTT. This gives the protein CASSQFAGELFF.

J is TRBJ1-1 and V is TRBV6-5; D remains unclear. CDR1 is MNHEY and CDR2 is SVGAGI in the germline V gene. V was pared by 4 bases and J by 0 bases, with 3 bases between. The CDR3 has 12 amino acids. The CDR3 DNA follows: TGTGCCAGCAGTTCCATGAACACTGAAGCTTTCTTT. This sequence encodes CASSSMNTEAFF.

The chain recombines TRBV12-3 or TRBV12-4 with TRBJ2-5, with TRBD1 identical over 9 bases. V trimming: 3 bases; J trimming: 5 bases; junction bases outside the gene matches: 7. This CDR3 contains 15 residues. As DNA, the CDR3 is TGTGCCAGCAGTTTGGACAGGGGACAGGTCGAGACCCAGTACTTC. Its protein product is CASSLDRGQVETQYF.

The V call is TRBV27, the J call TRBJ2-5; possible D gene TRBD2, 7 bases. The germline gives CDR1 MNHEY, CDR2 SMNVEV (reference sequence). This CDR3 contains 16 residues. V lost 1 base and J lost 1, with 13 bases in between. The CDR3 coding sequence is TGTGCCAGCAGTTTATGGGGGGGGCTGAGCCAAGAGACCCAGTACTTC. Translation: CASSLWGGLSQETQYF.

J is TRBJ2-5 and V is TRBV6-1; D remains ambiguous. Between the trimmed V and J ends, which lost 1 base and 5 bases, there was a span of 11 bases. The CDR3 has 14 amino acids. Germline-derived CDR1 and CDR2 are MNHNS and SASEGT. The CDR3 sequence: CASSEVRLAETQYF. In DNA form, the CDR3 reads TGTGCCAGCAGTGAAGTAAGGTTAGCCGAGACCCAGTACTTC.

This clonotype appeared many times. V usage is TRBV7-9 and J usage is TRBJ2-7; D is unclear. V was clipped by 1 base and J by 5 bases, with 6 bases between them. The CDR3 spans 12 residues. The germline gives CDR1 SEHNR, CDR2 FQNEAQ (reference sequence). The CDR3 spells CASSLESDEQYF. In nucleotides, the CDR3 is TGTGCCAGCAGCTTAGAAAGCGACGAGCAGTACTTC.

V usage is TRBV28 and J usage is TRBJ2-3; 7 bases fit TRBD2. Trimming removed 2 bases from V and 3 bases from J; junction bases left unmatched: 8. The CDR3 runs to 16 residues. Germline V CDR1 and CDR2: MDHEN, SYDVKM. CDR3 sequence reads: CASSLMGGGLTDTQYF. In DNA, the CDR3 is TGTGCCAGCAGTTTAATGGGGGGGGGGTTGACAGATACGCAGTATTTT. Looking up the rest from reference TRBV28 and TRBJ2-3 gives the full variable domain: DVKVTQSSRYLVKRTGEKVFLECVQDMDHENMFWYRQDPGLGLRLIYFSYDVKMKEKGDIPEGYSVSREKKERFSLILESASTNQTSMYLCASSLMGGGLTDTQYFGPGTRLTVL.

The CDR3 DNA is TGTGCCAGCACCGTACTAGCGGGGGTAAACACAGATACGCAGTATTTT. Translation: CASTVLAGVNTDTQYF. V usage is TRBV6-1 and J usage is TRBJ2-3; 11 bases agree with TRBD2. The CDR3 is 16 residues long. Germline V gene lookup returns CDR1 MNHNS and CDR2 SASEGT. Germline trimming cut 7 bases from V and 2 bases from J; bases unmatched to any gene: 8.

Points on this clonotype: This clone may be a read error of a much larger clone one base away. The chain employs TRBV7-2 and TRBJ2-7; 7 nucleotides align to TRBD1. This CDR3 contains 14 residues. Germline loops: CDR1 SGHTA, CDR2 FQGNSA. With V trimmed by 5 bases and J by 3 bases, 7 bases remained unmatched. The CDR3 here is CASSPGTEFYEQYF. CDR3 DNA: TGTGCCAGCAGCCCCGGGACAGAGTTCTACGAGCAGTACTTC.

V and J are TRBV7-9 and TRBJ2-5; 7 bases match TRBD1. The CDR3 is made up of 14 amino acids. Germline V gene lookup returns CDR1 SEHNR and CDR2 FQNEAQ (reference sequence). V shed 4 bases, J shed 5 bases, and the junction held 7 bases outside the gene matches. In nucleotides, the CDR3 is TGTGCCAGCAGCTCCTACAGGGGCAAGGAGACCCAGTACTTC. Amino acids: CASSSYRGKETQYF.

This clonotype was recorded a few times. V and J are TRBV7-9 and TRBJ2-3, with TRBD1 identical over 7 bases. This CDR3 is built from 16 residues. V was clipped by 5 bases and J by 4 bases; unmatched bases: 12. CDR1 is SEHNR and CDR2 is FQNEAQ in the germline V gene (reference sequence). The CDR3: CASSLRQGVPSDTQYF. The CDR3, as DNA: TGTGCCAGCAGCCTCCGACAGGGAGTTCCCTCAGATACGCAGTATTTT.

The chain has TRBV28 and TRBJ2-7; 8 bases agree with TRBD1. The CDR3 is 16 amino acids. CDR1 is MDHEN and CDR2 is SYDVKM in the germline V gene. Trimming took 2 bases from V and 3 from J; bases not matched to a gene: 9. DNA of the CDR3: TGTGCCAGCAGTTTAACGGGCCAGGGGGCGTTCTACGAGCAGTACTTC. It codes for CASSLTGQGAFYEQYF.

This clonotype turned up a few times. CDR3 nucleotide sequence: TGTGCCAGCAGCTTAAATCGGGGGGAGGTAGAGACCCAGTACTTC. This encodes CASSLNRGEVETQYF. The chain has TRBV7-2 and TRBJ2-5; TRBD2 aligns across 7 bases. V lost 2 bases, J lost 4 bases, and 7 bases stayed unmatched. This CDR3 region has 15 residues. Germline CDR1 reads SGHTA; CDR2 reads FQGNSA.

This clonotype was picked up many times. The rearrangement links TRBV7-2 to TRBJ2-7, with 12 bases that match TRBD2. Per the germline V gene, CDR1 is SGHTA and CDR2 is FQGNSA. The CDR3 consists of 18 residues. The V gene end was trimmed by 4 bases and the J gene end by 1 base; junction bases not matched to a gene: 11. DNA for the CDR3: TGTGCCAGCAGCTCCTCGCCCCTAGCGGGGGGGTTTTCCTACGAGCAGTACTTC. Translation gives CASSSSPLAGGFSYEQYF.